One sample yielded the 28 T cell receptor beta chains listed below, sequenced in a study of patients and donors after allogeneic stem cell transplantation. Via MiXCR, TCRdb re-called the RT-PCR reads, giving one row per CDR3 protein. The repertoire consists of a few hundred thousand distinct CDR3 sequences, with over 12% occurring once and the leading ten covering approximately 10%. Sample: blood, either unsorted or a sorted T cell fraction (not recorded which). These receptors were taken from a human donor who was either an allogeneic HSCT recipient or a stem cell or donor lymphocyte infusion donor (not recorded which). It is not recorded whose cells these are; they may come from a transplant donor.

The V and J genes are TRBV20-1 and TRBJ2-5; D could derive from TRBD1 or TRBD2 (5 bases each). The V end was cut by 7 bases, the J end by 5 bases, with 17 bases between. Germline CDR1 is DFQATT and CDR2 is SNEGSKA (reference sequence). The CDR3 has 13 residues. As DNA, the CDR3 is TGCAGTGTAACACCGACCGGGACGGAGACCCAGTACTTC. Its protein is CSVTPTGTETQYF.

J is TRBJ2-1 and V is TRBV29-1, with D possibly matching TRBD2 (6 bases). CDR1 and CDR2 from the germline V gene are SQVTM and ANQGSEA. The V end was cut by 6 bases, the J end by 7 bases, with 13 bases between. CDR3 length: 12 residues. The CDR3 DNA reads TGCAGCGTCCAGCCAGGAGGGAATGAGCAGTTCTTC. Translated, it gives CSVQPGGNEQFF.

The rearrangement joins TRBV5-1 to TRBJ2-3, with D perhaps TRBD1 or TRBD2 (6 bases each). The ends were cut back, 0 bases at V and 6 bases at J, with 14 bases in the middle. Germline CDR1 SGHRS, CDR2 YFSETQ. The CDR3 is 15 residues long. The CDR3 sequence is CASSLDGAGHDTQYF. The CDR3 DNA reads as TGCGCCAGCAGCTTGGATGGGGCGGGACATGATACGCAGTATTTT.

This clonotype was seen repeatedly, ten times or more. Here the CDR3 reads CSVESDSMNTEAFF. The DNA of the CDR3 is TGCAGCGTTGAGTCGGACAGCATGAACACTGAAGCTTTCTTT. The V gene is TRBV29-1, the J gene TRBJ1-1; D is possibly TRBD1 (6 bases). The germline V and J ends were trimmed by 3 bases and 0 bases, with 11 bases remaining between them. Germline assignment: CDR1 SQVTM and CDR2 ANQGSEA. The CDR3 is 14 residues long.

This chain links TRBV3-1 with TRBJ2-1; 9 nucleotides agree with TRBD2. J gave up 5 bases and V 1 base, and 3 bases lay outside the gene matches. This CDR3 has 15 amino acids. Germline V gene sequence: CDR1 LGHDT, CDR2 YNNKEL (reference sequence). The CDR3 DNA follows: TGTGCCAGCAGCCAAGTAGCGGGGGTTAACAATGAGCAGTTCTTC. This sequence encodes CASSQVAGVNNEQFF.

Many counts were recorded for this clonotype. The chain couples TRBV18 to TRBJ1-2; unclear D gene. V was cut by 0 bases and J by 3 bases, with 8 bases left in between. CDR3 length equals 14 residues. Germline CDR1 and CDR2: KGHSH and LQKENI. CDR3 sequence: CASSPPQAYYGYTF. The CDR3 nucleotides are TGTGCCAGCTCACCACCCCAGGCGTACTATGGCTACACCTTC.

The sample holds a few counts of this clonotype. The chain recombines TRBV30 with TRBJ2-5, with TRBD1 as a possible D gene (6 bases). With 0 bases removed from V and 5 bases from J, the gap between germline ends came to 7 bases. Germline CDR1 is GTSNPN and CDR2 is SVGIG (reference sequence). There are 12 residues in the CDR3. CDR3 residues: CAWSVQGETQYF. The CDR3 DNA follows: TGTGCCTGGAGTGTGCAGGGGGAGACCCAGTACTTC.

In this sample, this clonotype turned up a few times. V and J are TRBV2 and TRBJ1-4; perhaps TRBD1 as D (6 bases). V was pared by 6 bases and J by 3 bases, with 14 bases between. Per germline, CDR1 SNHLY and CDR2 FYNNEI. There are 15 residues in the CDR3. CDR3 DNA sequence: TGTGCCAGCAGGAACGTGGGGGGCTCTAATGAAAAACTGTTTTTT. Translated: CASRNVGGSNEKLFF. Together with reference TRBV2 and TRBJ1-4, the CDR3 gives the full variable domain: EPEVTQTPSHQVTQMGQEVILRCVPISNHLYFYWYRQILGQKVEFLVSFYNNEISEKSEIFDDQFSVERPDGSNFTLKIRSTKLEDSAMYFCASRNVGGSNEKLFFGSGTQLSVL.

This clonotype was observed many times. The genes are TRBV5-1 and TRBJ2-1; a weak D match, TRBD1 (6 bases). V shed 0 bases and J shed 8 bases, with 12 bases lying between them. The V gene's germline CDR1 is SGHRS and CDR2 YFSETQ. The CDR3 is made up of 14 amino acids. The CDR3 nucleotides are TGCGCCAGCAGCTTGGCCTTTAAGGGGGATGAGCAGTTCTTC. It is translated as CASSLAFKGDEQFF.

This clonotype was counted a few times. The chain combines TRBV20-1 with TRBJ1-1; D is unclear. This CDR3 is built from 12 residues. V was pared by 6 bases and J by 5 bases, with 13 bases between. The germline gives CDR1 DFQATT, CDR2 SNEGSKA (reference sequence). The CDR3 nucleotides read TGCAGTGCCAGGCACACAGTGACTGAAGCTTTCTTT. Its translation: CSARHTVTEAFF.

The chain links TRBV6-5 to TRBJ2-7; 9 bases line up with TRBD2. The CDR3 covers 16 residues. From germline, CDR1 is MNHEY and CDR2 SVGAGI. V trimming: 1 base; J trimming: 2 bases; junction bases outside the gene matches: 6. The chain's CDR3 is CASSYLGGGAPYEQYF. CDR3 sequence (DNA): TGTGCCAGCAGTTACTTAGGCGGGGGGGCCCCCTACGAGCAGTACTTC.

This clonotype was found many times. CDR3 in DNA: TGCGCCAGCAGCGCTGGGACAGCCGATAATTCACCCCTCCACTTT. Protein sequence: CASSAGTADNSPLHF. The genes are TRBV5-1 and TRBJ1-6; 7 bases are a match to TRBD1. The CDR3 covers 15 residues. Germline CDR1 and CDR2: SGHRS and YFSETQ. The trim removed 4 bases at V and 5 bases at J, leaving 6 bases unmatched.

This clonotype turned up a few times. The chain is built from TRBV11-2 and TRBJ2-7, with a possible D match to TRBD2 (6 bases). The V end lost 5 bases, the J end lost 4 bases, and 21 bases lay between the germline ends. The length of the CDR3 is 16 residues. The V gene's germline CDR1 is SGHAT and CDR2 FQNNGV. Written as DNA, the CDR3 is TGTGCCAGCAGCCAAGGAGGGGCTTGGGGGAATTACGAGCAGTACTTC. Its translation: CASSQGGAWGNYEQYF.

This clonotype was observed at least ten times. The chain combines TRBV5-6 with TRBJ1-2, with D possibly being TRBD1 (5 bases). V lost 4 bases, J lost 5 bases, and 18 bases lay in between. Per the germline V gene, CDR1 is SGHDT and CDR2 is YYEEEE. The CDR3 sequence is 15 residues long. This CDR3 reads CASSMPGRTTYGYTF. The CDR3 nucleotides read TGTGCCAGCAGCATGCCGGGACGGACCACGTATGGCTACACCTTC.

This clonotype was seen ten or more times. This chain uses TRBV7-9 with TRBJ1-2, with D possibly matching TRBD1 (5 bases). Trimming removed 6 bases from V and 5 bases from J, with 13 bases in between. CDR1 is SEHNR and CDR2 is FQNEAQ in the germline V gene (reference sequence). The CDR3 is made up of 13 amino acids. CDR3 protein: CASREGNNYGYTF. CDR3 coding DNA: TGTGCCAGCAGAGAGGGGAATAATTATGGCTACACCTTC. Drawing the rest from reference TRBV7-9 and TRBJ1-2, the complete variable domain is DTGVSQNPRHKITKRGQNVTFRCDPISEHNRLYWYRQTLGQGPEFLTYFQNEAQLEKSRLLSDRFSAERPKGSFSTLEIQRTEQGDSAMYLCASREGNNYGYTFGSGTRLTVV.

This clonotype showed up many times. The rearrangement links TRBV12-3 or TRBV12-4 to TRBJ1-1, with D perhaps TRBD1 (6 bases). Trimming left V 7 bases short and J 1 base short, with 13 bases between. The CDR3 extends over 14 amino acids. CDR3 region: CASTPGQTNTEAFF. The DNA for the CDR3 is TGTGCCAGCACCCCCGGACAGACGAACACTGAAGCTTTCTTT.

This clonotype was recorded at least ten times. The CDR3 protein is CASSPTEFPYEQYF. CDR3 bases: TGTGCCAGCAGTCCGACAGAATTTCCCTACGAGCAGTACTTC. The chain joins TRBV3-1 to TRBJ2-7; D may be TRBD1 (5 bases). The germline gives CDR1 LGHDT, CDR2 YNNKEL (reference sequence). This CDR3 spans 14 amino acids. Trimming took off 6 bases at V and 2 bases at J, with 14 bases between the two ends.

V is TRBV11-2 and J is TRBJ2-7, with 11 bases aligning to TRBD2. The germline CDR1 and CDR2 sequences are SGHAT and FQNNGV. The V gene end was trimmed by 1 base and the J gene end by 0 bases; junction bases not matched to a gene: 8. The CDR3 runs to 18 residues. Here the CDR3 DNA reads TGTGCCAGCAGCTTAGTGGTGACTAGCGGGGTTAGCTCCTACGAGCAGTACTTC. This gives the protein CASSLVVTSGVSSYEQYF.

There are many counts of this clonotype. The V call is TRBV12-3 or TRBV12-4, the J call TRBJ2-3; TRBD1 agrees at 11 bases. This CDR3 has 16 amino acids. J lost 3 bases, V lost 5 bases, and 7 bases had no gene match. The CDR3: CASSRTGQGGTDTQYF. As DNA, the CDR3 is TGTGCCAGCAGTCGAACGGGACAGGGGGGGACAGATACGCAGTATTTT.

Ten or more counts support this clonotype. The chain joins TRBV6-1 to TRBJ2-1; 7 positions agree with TRBD2. The CDR3 loop spans 15 amino acids. CDR1 and CDR2 from the germline V gene are MNHNS and SASEGT. The ends lost 3 bases at V and 2 bases at J; junction bases unmatched: 4. In DNA form, the CDR3 reads TGTGCCAGCAGTGATTGGGGGGGAACCTACAATGAGCAGTTCTTC. This translates into CASSDWGGTYNEQFF.

The J gene is TRBJ2-6, the V gene TRBV5-1; D is unresolved. Germline values: CDR1 SGHRS, CDR2 YFSETQ. There are 16 residues in the CDR3. Trimming removed 1 base at V and 3 bases at J, with 11 bases between. The CDR3 sequence: CASSLYSSSGANVLTF. In nucleotides, the CDR3 is TGCGCCAGCAGCTTGTATTCTTCGAGTGGGGCCAACGTCCTGACTTTC.

This clonotype turned up a few times. The chain couples TRBV5-1 to TRBJ1-2; 9 bases are a match to TRBD1. The CDR3 length is 17 residues. Germline CDR1 is SGHRS and CDR2 is YFSETQ. The ends lost 4 bases at V and 5 bases at J; junction bases unmatched: 15. CDR3 amino acids: CASSRTTPGQGFYGYTF. The CDR3 DNA sequence: TGCGCCAGCAGCCGGACAACCCCGGGACAGGGTTTTTATGGCTACACCTTC.

This clonotype has ten or more counts. The chain uses TRBV2 and TRBJ2-3, with D tentatively TRBD2 (7 bases). The ends were cut back, 6 bases at V and 2 bases at J, with 18 bases in the middle. Germline values: CDR1 SNHLY, CDR2 FYNNEI. The CDR3 totals 16 residues. DNA for the CDR3: TGTGCCAGCAGGGAACTAGGGGGGGCTTCCACAGATACGCAGTATTTT. It encodes CASRELGGASTDTQYF.

This chain joins TRBV19 and TRBJ2-5, with D tentatively TRBD1 or TRBD2 (6 bases each). Germline V gene data show CDR1 as LNHDA and CDR2 as SQIVND (reference sequence). V lost 0 bases and J 2 bases, leaving 13 bases between the germline ends. This CDR3 has 16 residues. CDR3 residues: CASSIEQGSGQETQYF. As DNA, the CDR3 is TGTGCCAGTAGTATAGAGCAGGGGAGCGGGCAAGAGACCCAGTACTTC.

This chain links TRBV29-1 with TRBJ2-1, with TRBD1 identical over 8 bases. CDR3 size: 12 residues. V lost 7 bases, J lost 8 bases, and 7 bases stayed unmatched. The germline V gene encodes CDR1 SQVTM and CDR2 ANQGSEA. CDR3 loop: CSGGRGQDEQFF. The CDR3 DNA sequence: TGCAGCGGGGGTAGGGGACAGGATGAGCAGTTCTTC.

The chain joins TRBV20-1 to TRBJ2-7; D may be TRBD1 or TRBD2 (5 bases each). V was clipped by 0 bases and J by 2 bases, with 11 bases between them. The CDR3 consists of 14 residues. The germline gives CDR1 DFQATT, CDR2 SNEGSKA (reference sequence). This chain's CDR3 is CSARDRDGTYEQYF. CDR3 nucleotide sequence: TGCAGTGCTAGAGATAGGGACGGCACCTACGAGCAGTACTTC.

This clonotype was seen ten or more times. DNA of the CDR3: TGTGCCAGCAAGGAGGTGAACACTGAAGCTTTCTTT. Its protein is CASKEVNTEAFF. V is TRBV6-2 or TRBV6-3 and J is TRBJ1-1, with D unresolved. Germline V gene data show CDR1 as MNHEY and CDR2 as SVGEGT. With 7 bases removed from V and 0 bases from J, the gap between germline ends came to 6 bases. The CDR3 has 12 amino acids.

Here the CDR3 DNA reads TGTGCCAGCAGCTTAGGCCCGAGGGCACGGGGCCCCACTGAAGCTTTCTTT. It yields the protein CASSLGPRARGPTEAFF. The chain carries TRBV7-9 and TRBJ1-1, with D possibly being TRBD1 (5 bases). Germline V lookup: CDR1 SEHNR, CDR2 FQNEAQ (reference sequence). V was cut by 1 base and J by 4 bases, with 19 bases left in between. The CDR3 contains 17 residues.